This section outlines one T cell receptor beta chain sequence together with its context. Clones were sequenced by immunoSEQ multiplex PCR, and TCRdb holds only the in-frame ones, with some missing. The table lists some 250,000 clones, 82% of them singletons, with 2.5% to 3.5% in the top ten. This sample was included in a study of blood T cell repertoires in COVID-19. Study in general: PBMCs, B-cell-depleted T cells, or T cells were the source of the cDNA or gDNA that made up the material.

This TCR derives from a woman younger than 35 with acute or convalescent COVID-19. The specimen was peripheral blood.

CDR3 nucleotide sequence: TGTGCCAGCAGTAGCACCAGGGGGTTCGGCTATGGCTACACCTTC. It yields the protein CASSSTRGFGYGYTF. This sequence joins TRBV6-6 and TRBJ1-2, with 7 bases lining up with TRBD1. This CDR3 spans 15 amino acids. Germline assignment: CDR1 MNHNY and CDR2 SVGAGI (reference sequence). V gave up 5 bases and J gave up 4 bases; unmatched junction bases: 10.